This note documents a single TCR beta chain sequence. Its antigen remains unknown. The data stem from a study of Ad26.COV2.S vaccination and SARS-CoV-2 variants. Only in-frame clones appear in the TCRdb table, and some are missing; sequencing was by immunoSEQ multiplex PCR. The top ten clones hold around 4% of a sample with about 350,000 clones, about 90% of them seen once. There are 17 residues in the CDR3. Trimming stripped 4 bases from V and 2 bases from J, with 18 bases between. CDR1 MGHRA and CDR2 YSYEKL come from the germline V gene. Regarding the study as a whole: After vaccination, substantial breadth of spike-specific CD8+ and CD4+ responses was reported.

The source is a human donor who had recovered from COVID-19. Material: peripheral blood, obtained after recovery from COVID-19. The chain uses TRBV4-1 and TRBJ1-3; D gene ambiguous. Here the CDR3 reads CASSPSPARATGNTIYF. CDR3 sequence (DNA): TGCGCCAGCAGCCCGTCCCCTGCTCGGGCGACTGGAAACACCATATATTTT.